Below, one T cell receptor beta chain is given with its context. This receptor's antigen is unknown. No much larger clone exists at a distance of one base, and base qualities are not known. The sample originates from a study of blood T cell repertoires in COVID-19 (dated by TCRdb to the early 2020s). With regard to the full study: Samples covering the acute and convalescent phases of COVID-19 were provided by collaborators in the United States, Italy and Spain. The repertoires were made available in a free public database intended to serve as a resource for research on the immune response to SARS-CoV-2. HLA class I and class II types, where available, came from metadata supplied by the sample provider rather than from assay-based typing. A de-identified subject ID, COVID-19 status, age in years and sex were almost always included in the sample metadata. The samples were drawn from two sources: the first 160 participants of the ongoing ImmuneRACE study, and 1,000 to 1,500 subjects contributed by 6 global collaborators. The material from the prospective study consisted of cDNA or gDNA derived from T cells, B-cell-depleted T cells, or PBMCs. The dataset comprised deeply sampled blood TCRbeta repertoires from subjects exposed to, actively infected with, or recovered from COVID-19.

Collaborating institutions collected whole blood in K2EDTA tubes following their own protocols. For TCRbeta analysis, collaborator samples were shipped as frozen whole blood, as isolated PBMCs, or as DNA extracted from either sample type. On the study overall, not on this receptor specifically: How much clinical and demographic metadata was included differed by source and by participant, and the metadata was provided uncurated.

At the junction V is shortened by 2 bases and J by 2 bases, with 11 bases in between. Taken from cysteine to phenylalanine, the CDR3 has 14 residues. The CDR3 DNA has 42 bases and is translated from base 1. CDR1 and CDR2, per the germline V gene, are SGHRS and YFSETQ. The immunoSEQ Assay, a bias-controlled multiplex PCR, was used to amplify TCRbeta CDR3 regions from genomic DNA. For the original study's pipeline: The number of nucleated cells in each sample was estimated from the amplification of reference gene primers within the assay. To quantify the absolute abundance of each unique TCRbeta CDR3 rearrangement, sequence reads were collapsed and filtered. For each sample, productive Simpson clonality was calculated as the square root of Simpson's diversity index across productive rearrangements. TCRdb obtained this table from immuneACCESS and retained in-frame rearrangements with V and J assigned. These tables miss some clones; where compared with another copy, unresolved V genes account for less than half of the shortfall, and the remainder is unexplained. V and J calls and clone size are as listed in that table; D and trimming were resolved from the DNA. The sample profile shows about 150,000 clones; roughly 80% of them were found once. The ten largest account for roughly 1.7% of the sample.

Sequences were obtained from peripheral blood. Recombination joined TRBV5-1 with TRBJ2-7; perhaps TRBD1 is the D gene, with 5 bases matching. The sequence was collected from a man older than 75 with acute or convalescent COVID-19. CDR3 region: CASSFDQGPYEQYF. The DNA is TGCGCCAGCAGCTTTGATCAGGGTCCCTACGAGCAGTACTTC.